The TCR beta chain under discussion was sequenced for a study of cytomegalovirus exposure and HLA in healthy donors. Overall study: A previous analysis identified around 120 million unique TCR beta sequences derived from about 180 million T cells. Study outcomes and limitations: Most likely, a cluster of highly shared sequence variants arose as a sequencing artifact.

The donors gave bone marrow, and they were healthy. About this clone itself: Its antigen is not known.

The PCR used 60 Vbeta and 13 Jbeta primers. Repertoires were generated with immunoSEQ multiplex PCR, while TCRdb's copy carries only in-frame clones and drops some. The table includes some 130,000 clones, approximately 81% detected once. This CDR3 comprises 16 residues. Per germline, CDR1 PRHDT and CDR2 FYEKMQ (reference sequence). The junction had 11 bases not matched to a gene; V was cut back by 5 bases and J by 7 bases. This receptor was obtained from a male donor in good health and CMV-seronegative. This chain joins TRBV13 and TRBJ2-1; 10 bases map to TRBD2. Specimen: PBMCs. The CDR3 DNA reads TGTGCCAGCAGCCTATATATAGCGGGGGGCAGAAATGAGCAGTTCTTC. Its protein is CASSLYIAGGRNEQFF.